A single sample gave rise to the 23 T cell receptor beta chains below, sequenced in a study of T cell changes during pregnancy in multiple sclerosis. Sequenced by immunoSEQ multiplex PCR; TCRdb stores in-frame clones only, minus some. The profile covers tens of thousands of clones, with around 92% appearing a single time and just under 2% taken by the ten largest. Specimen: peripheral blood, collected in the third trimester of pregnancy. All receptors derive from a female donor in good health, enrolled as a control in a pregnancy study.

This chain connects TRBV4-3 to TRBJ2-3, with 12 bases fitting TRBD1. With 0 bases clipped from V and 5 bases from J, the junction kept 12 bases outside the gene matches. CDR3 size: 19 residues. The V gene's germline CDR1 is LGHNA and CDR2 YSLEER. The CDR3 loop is CASSQEKGAGQGAKDTQYF. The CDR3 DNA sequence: TGCGCCAGCAGCCAAGAAAAAGGCGCGGGACAGGGGGCTAAAGATACGCAGTATTTT.

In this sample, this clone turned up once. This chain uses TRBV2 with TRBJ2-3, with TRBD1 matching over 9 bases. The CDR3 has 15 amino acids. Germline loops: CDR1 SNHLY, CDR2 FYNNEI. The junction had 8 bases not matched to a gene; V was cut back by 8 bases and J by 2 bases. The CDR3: CASGGTGTFTDTQYF. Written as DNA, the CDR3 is TGTGCCAGCGGGGGGACAGGGACTTTCACAGATACGCAGTATTTT.

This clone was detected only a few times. CDR3 nucleotides: TGTGCCAGCAGCCGAGGGTGCACTGAAGCTTTCTTT. As protein: CASSRGCTEAFF. The chain links TRBV21-1 to TRBJ1-1. TRBV21-1 is recorded as a pseudogene. This CDR3 has 12 residues.

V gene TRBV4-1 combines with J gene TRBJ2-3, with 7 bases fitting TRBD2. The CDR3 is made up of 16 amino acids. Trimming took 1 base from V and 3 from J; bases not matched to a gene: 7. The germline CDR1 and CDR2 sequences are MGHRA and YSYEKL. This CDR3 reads CASSQVLAKGTDTQYF. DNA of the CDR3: TGCGCCAGCAGCCAAGTACTAGCGAAGGGGACAGATACGCAGTATTTT.

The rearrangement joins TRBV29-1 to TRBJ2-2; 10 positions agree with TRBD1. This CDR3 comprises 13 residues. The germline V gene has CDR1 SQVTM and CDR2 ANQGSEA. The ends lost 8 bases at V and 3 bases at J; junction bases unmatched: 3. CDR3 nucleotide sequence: TGCAGCTTTGGACAGGGGGACACCGGGGAGCTGTTTTTT. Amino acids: CSFGQGDTGELFF.

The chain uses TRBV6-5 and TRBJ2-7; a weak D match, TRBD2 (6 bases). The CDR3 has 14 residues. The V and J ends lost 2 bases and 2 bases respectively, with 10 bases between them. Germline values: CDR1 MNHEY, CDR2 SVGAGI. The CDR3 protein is CASSYGGEAYEQYF. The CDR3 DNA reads TGTGCCAGCAGTTACGGCGGGGAGGCCTACGAGCAGTACTTC.

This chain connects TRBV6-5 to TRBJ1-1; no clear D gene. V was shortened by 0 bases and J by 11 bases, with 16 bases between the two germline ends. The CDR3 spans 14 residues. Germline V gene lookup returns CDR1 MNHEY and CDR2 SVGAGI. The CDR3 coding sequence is TGTGCCAGCAGTTACTCGATTAGAGGCGTAAGGGCTTTCTTT. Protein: CASSYSIRGVRAFF.

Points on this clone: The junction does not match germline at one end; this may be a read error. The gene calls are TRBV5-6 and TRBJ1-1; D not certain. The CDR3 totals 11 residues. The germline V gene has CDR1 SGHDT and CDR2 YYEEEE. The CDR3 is CASSADLVVIF. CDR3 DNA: TGTGCCAGCAGCGCGGATCTGGTCGTCATCTTT.

CDR3 loop: CASSATGGPQETQYF. The DNA of the CDR3 is TGTGCCAGCAGCGCGACGGGAGGACCCCAAGAGACCCAGTACTTC. The V gene is TRBV9, the J gene TRBJ2-5; 7 nucleotides line up with TRBD2. V shed 3 bases and J 1 base; nucleotides not matched to a gene: 6. Germline lookup yields CDR1 SGDLS and CDR2 YYNGEE. CDR3 length: 15 residues.

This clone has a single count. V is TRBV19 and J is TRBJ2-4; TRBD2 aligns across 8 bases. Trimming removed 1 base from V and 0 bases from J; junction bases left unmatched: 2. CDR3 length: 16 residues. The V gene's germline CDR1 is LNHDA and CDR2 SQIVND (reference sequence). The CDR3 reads CASSIAGGLAKNIQYF. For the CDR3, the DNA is TGTGCCAGTAGTATAGCGGGGGGGTTAGCCAAAAACATTCAGTACTTC.

The CDR3 is CAWKDRGFSGELFF. CDR3 DNA: TGTGCCTGGAAAGACAGGGGGTTTTCCGGGGAGCTGTTTTTT. The genes are TRBV30 and TRBJ2-2; 9 bases agree with TRBD1. This CDR3 comprises 14 residues. Trimming removed 4 bases from V and 6 bases from J; junction bases left unmatched: 6. Germline-derived CDR1 and CDR2 are GTSNPN and SVGIG (reference sequence).

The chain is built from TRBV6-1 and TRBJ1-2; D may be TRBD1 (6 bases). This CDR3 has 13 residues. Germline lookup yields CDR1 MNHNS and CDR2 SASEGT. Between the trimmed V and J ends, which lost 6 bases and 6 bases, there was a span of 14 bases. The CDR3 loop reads CASRIDWTDGYTF. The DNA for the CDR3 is TGTGCCAGCAGGATTGACTGGACAGATGGCTACACCTTC.

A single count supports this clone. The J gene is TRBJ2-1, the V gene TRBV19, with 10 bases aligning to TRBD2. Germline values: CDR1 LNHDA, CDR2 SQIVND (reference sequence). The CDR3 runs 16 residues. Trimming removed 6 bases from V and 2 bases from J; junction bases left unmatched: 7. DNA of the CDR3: TGTGCCAGTAGGGGAGCGGGAGGGACTGCCTACAATGAGCAGTTCTTC. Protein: CASRGAGGTAYNEQFF.

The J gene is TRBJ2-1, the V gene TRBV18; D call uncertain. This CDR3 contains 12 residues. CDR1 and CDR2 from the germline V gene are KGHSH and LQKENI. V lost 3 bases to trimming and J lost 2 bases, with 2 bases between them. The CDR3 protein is CASSPTYNEQFF. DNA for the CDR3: TGTGCCAGCTCACCCACCTACAATGAGCAGTTCTTC. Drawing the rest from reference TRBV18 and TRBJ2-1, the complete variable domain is NAGVMQNPRHLVRRRGQEARLRCSPMKGHSHVYWYRQLPEEGLKFMVYLQKENIIDESGMPKERFSAEFPKEGPSILRIQQVVRGDSAAYFCASSPTYNEQFFGPGTRLTVL.

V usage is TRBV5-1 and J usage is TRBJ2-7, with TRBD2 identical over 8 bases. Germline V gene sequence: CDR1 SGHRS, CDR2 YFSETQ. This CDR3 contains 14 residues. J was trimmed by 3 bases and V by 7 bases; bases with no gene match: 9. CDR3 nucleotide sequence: TGCGCCAGCCAACCAACTAGCGGAGTCTACGAGCAGTACTTC. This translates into CASQPTSGVYEQYF.

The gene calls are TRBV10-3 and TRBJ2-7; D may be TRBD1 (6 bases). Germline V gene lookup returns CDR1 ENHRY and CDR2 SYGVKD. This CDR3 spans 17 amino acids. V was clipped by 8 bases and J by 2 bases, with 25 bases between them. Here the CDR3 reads CAIPPLPTGNPTYEQYF. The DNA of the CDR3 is TGTGCCATCCCCCCTTTACCAACAGGGAATCCCACCTACGAGCAGTACTTC.

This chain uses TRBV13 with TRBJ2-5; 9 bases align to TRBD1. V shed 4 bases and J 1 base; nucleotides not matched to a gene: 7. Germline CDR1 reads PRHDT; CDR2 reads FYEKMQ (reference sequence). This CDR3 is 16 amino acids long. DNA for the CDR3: TGTGCCAGCAGCTCGCTCGGGACAGGGACCCAAGAGACCCAGTACTTC. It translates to CASSSLGTGTQETQYF.

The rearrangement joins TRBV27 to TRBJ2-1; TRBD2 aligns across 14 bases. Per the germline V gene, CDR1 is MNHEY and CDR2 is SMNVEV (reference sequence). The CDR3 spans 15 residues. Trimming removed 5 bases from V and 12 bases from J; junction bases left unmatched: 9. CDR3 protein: CASSPGLAGVARQFF. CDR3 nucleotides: TGTGCCAGCAGTCCGGGACTAGCGGGAGTGGCCCGGCAGTTCTTC.

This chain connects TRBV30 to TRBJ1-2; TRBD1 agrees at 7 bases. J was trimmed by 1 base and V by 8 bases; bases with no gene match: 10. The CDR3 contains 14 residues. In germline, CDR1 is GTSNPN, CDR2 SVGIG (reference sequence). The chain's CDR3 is CAGRDRLFNYGYTF. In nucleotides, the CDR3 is TGTGCCGGCCGGGACAGACTTTTTAACTATGGCTACACCTTC.

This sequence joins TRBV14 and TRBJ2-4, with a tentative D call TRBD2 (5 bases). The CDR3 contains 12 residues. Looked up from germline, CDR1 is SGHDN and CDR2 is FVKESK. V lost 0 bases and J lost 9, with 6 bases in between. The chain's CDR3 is CASSQDRGIQYF. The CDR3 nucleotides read TGTGCCAGCAGCCAAGATCGGGGCATTCAGTACTTC.

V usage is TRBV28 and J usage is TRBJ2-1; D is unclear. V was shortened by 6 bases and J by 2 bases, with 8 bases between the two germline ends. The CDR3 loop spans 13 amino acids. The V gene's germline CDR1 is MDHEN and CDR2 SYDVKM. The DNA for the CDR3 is TGTGCCAGCAGCATGCTAACCTACAATGAGCAGTTCTTC. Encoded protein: CASSMLTYNEQFF.

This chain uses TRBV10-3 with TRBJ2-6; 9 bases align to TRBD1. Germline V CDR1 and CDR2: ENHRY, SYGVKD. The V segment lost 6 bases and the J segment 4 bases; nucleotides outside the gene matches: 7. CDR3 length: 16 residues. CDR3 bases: TGTGCCATCAGCCCGGGACAGGGCTTCGGGGCCAACGTCCTGACTTTC. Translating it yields CAISPGQGFGANVLTF.

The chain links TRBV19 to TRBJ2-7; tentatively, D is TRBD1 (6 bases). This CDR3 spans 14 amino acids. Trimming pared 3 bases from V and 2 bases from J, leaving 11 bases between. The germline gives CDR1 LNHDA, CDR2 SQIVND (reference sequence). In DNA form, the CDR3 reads TGTGCCAGTAGTATGGAAAGGACAGCCTACGAGCAGTACTTC. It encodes CASSMERTAYEQYF.